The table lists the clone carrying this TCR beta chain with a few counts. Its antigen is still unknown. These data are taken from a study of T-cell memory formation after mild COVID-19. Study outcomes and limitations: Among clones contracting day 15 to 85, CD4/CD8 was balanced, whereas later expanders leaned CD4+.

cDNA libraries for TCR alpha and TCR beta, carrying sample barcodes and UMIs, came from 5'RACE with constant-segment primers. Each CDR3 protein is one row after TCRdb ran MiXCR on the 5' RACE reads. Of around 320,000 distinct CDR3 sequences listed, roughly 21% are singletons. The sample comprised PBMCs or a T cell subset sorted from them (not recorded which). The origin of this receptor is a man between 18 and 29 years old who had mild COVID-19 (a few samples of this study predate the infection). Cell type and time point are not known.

Here the CDR3 reads CASSKGGRRYNEQFF. CDR3 coding DNA: TGTGCCAGCAGTAAGGGAGGACGGAGGTACAATGAGCAGTTCTTC. The chain joins TRBV6-5 to TRBJ2-1, with TRBD2 as a possible D gene (6 bases). The CDR3 length is 15 residues. Germline V CDR1 and CDR2: MNHEY, SVGAGI. Between the trimmed V and J ends, which lost 5 bases and 4 bases, there was a span of 15 bases.